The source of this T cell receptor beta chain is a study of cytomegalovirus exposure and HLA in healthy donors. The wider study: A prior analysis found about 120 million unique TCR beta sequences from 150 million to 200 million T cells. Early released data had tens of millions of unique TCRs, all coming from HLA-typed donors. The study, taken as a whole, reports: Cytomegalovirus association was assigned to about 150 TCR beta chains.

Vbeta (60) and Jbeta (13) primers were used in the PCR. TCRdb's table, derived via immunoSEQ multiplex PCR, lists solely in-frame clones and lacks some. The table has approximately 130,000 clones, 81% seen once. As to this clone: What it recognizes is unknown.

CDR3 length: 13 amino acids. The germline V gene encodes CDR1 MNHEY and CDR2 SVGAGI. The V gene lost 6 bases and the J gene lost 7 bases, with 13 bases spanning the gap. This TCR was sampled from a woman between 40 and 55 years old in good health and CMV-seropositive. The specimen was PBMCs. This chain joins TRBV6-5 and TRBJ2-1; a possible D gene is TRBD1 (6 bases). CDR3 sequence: CASRTGMSNEQFF. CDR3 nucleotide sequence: TGTGCCAGCAGAACAGGGATGTCAAATGAGCAGTTCTTC.